This T cell receptor (beta chain) was obtained from a study of multiple sclerosis patients with progressive multifocal leukoencephalopathy (dated by TCRdb to between 2018 and 2021). In the study overall: The study examined peripheral T and B cells of MS patients who developed PML (4 under natalizumab, 1 after alemtuzumab) and treated patients who did not. A couple of patients on natalizumab who later developed PML were tracked over time from before therapy, through 6 and 12 months, up to PML onset. The study aimed to detect JC virus-specific or public T-cell expansions arising at the time of PML onset. What the research found in general, with its limitations: No common TRBV or TRBJ gene usage or preferential TRBV-TRBJ pairings were detected when PML developed. TRB clones above 0.5% frequency appeared only in PML patients, but expanded clones at PML onset were already present before and during natalizumab therapy. Less diverse TRB repertoires in most PML patients were suggested by lower normalized Shannon entropy, whereas values near 1 were observed in the natalizumab-treated controls. Only peripheral blood was analyzed, although cerebrospinal fluid or brain lymphocytes might be more informative for natalizumab-associated PML. Given the small, descriptive cohort, it remained unclear whether the study findings reflect JC virus infection or general immunocompromise.

The germline V gene (reference sequence) gives CDR1 as LNHNV and CDR2 as YYDKDF. The CDR3, from cysteine to phenylalanine, totals 15 residues. The only DNA kept is the CDR3, 45 bases in frame from the first base. V drops 3 bases and J drops 5 bases, leaving 16 bases in between. The time point label corresponds to: time of PML onset. In light of the paper, this sample's treatment or condition label describes: on natalizumab therapy at sampling. PML diagnosis was based on clinical and MRI findings and was confirmed by detection of JC virus DNA in cerebrospinal fluid. In the natalizumab-treated patients, PML developed after between roughly 15 and 60 months of natalizumab therapy. Every listed patient had received interferon beta before, and every PML patient was female. Blood samples at T3 were obtained at the time of PML onset. Isolation of peripheral blood mononuclear cells was performed by Ficoll-Hypaque density gradient centrifugation.

As regards this clone: Its specific antigen is unknown. The input lacks base qualities; no much larger clone sits a single base away.

The immunoSEQ two-step multiplex PCR at survey-level depth was used to amplify TRB CDR3 regions from genomic DNA. To estimate template counts and remove amplification bias, each PCR was spiked with synthetic inline TR CDR3 controls covering all V-J pairings. Reads were processed so that amplification and sequencing bias were reduced, and quantification was performed against synthetic TR CDR3 analogs. The source study handled its data this way. Raw data were processed in ImmunoSEQ Analyzer, with out-of-frame sequences and CDR3s containing stop codons removed, and gene names were assigned according to IMGT nomenclature. Repertoire diversity was summarized as normalized Shannon entropy, defined as 1 minus Pielou's evenness. TRB sequences were treated as identical only when sharing V gene, J gene and CDR3. Public PML clonotypes were CDR3s found in two or more PML-onset samples but not found earlier, in controls, or in public databases. Position-by-position CDR3 amino acid composition was analyzed in Skylign with the observed count method. In its TCRdb copy, this immuneACCESS table keeps in-frame sequences only and misses some clones. Where compared with another copy, unresolved V genes explain less than half of these, and the others have no known cause. That table gives V, J and clone size, and the DNA gave D and trimming. For this sample the table gives fewer than 35,000 clones, of which roughly 84% were detected only once. The top ten clones comprise 3.2% of the sample.

The specimen was PBMCs, collected from a patient treated with natalizumab. The receptor chain draws on TRBV15 and TRBJ1-1; the D region possibly corresponds to TRBD1 (6 bases align). This sequence originates from a human donor with progressive multifocal leukoencephalopathy. At the DNA level, the sequence is TGTGCCACCAGCAGGATACCACAGGGACGAACTGAAGCTTTCTTT. It codes for CATSRIPQGRTEAFF. The CDR3 plus the reference TRBV15 and TRBJ1-1 genes for the other parts give the full variable domain: DAMVIQNPRYQVTQFGKPVTLSCSQTLNHNVMYWYQQKSSQAPKLLFHYYDKDFNNEADTPDNFQSRRPNTSFCFLDIRSPGLGDTAMYLCATSRIPQGRTEAFFGQGTRLTVV.